This is a list of T cell receptor beta chains from one sample in a study of MAIT cells during Salmonella Paratyphi A infection. MiXCR was run by TCRdb on the 5' RACE reads, yielding one entry per CDR3 protein. The table lists around 730 distinct CDR3 sequences, approximately 31% of them singletons, with about a third in the top ten. The specimen comprised MAIT cells from PBMCs, sampled at the last sampling point of the challenge study. These receptors all stem from a person aged 18 to 70 who was deliberately infected with Salmonella Paratyphi A in a paratyphoid fever challenge study. CDR3s include the opening cysteine and the closing phenylalanine or tryptophan. D genes are given only for firm matches. Clone size, where shown, is once, few, many, or a class for clones that have expanded.

.	TRBD1	TRBV6-1	TRBJ2-1	CASSGGTGSSEQFF	TGTGCCAGCAGTGGCGGGACAGGTTCCTCTGAGCAGTTCTTC
.	.	TRBV24-1	TRBJ2-2	CATSEYNRDTGELFF	TGTGCCACCAGTGAATATAACAGGGACACCGGGGAGCTGTTTTTT
few	.	TRBV6-2/TRBV6-3	TRBJ2-2	CASSYGGDTGELFF	TGTGCCAGCAGTTACGGTGGGGACACCGGGGAGCTGTTTTTT
few	.	TRBV6-4	TRBJ1-1	CASSESPANTEAFF	TGTGCCAGCAGTGAATCGCCGGCGAACACTGAAGCTTTCTTT
few	TRBD1	TRBV10-1	TRBJ2-2	CASTTGTETGELFF	TGCGCCAGCACCACCGGGACAGAAACCGGGGAGCTGTTTTTT
.	TRBD2	TRBV6-2/TRBV6-3	TRBJ2-1	CASSPGSGGADEQFF	TGTGCCAGCAGTCCAGGGAGCGGGGGGGCCGATGAGCAGTTCTTC
few	TRBD1	TRBV5-5	TRBJ2-7	CASSASGQGFDEQYF	TGTGCCAGCAGCGCATCGGGACAGGGGTTCGACGAGCAGTACTTC
large	TRBD2	TRBV6-5	TRBJ2-1	CASSASSGYNEQFF	TGTGCCAGCAGTGCCTCTAGCGGCTACAATGAGCAGTTCTTC
few	.	TRBV12-3/TRBV12-4	TRBJ2-5	CASSQNQETQYF	TGTGCCAGCAGCCAAAACCAAGAGACCCAGTACTTC
.	.	TRBV6-2/TRBV6-3	TRBJ2-2	CASRGDLETGELFF	TGTGCCAGCAGAGGGGACCTAGAAACCGGGGAGCTGTTTTTT
.	.	TRBV20-1	TRBJ2-7	CSARGDVSSYEQYF	TGCAGTGCTAGGGGGGACGTCAGCTCCTACGAGCAGTACTTC
few	TRBD2	TRBV6-5	TRBJ2-6	CASSYGTSSSGANVLTF	TGTGCCAGCAGTTACGGGACTAGCAGCTCTGGGGCCAACGTCCTGACTTTC
few	TRBD1	TRBV4-2	TRBJ1-5	CASSQDLGTAYQPQHF	TGTGCCAGCAGCCAAGACCTCGGGACAGCGTATCAGCCCCAGCATTTT
.	TRBD2	TRBV6-4	TRBJ2-3	CASSDSTSGGPDTQYF	TGTGCCAGCAGTGACTCGACTAGCGGGGGGCCAGATACGCAGTATTTT
.	TRBD1	TRBV6-4	TRBJ2-3	CASSPQGDTDTQYF	TGTGCCAGCAGTCCACAGGGGGACACAGATACGCAGTATTTT
.	.	TRBV20-1	TRBJ2-7	CSAHTGTEPYEQYF	TGCAGTGCTCATACCGGGACTGAGCCCTACGAGCAGTACTTC
large	.	TRBV6-5	TRBJ1-1	CATLSSRRTEAFF	TGTGCCACCTTAAGTTCTCGGCGGACTGAAGCTTTCTTT
few	.	TRBV3-1	TRBJ1-5	CASSQDWGKQPQHF	TGTGCCAGCAGCCAAGATTGGGGAAAACAGCCCCAGCATTTT
few	TRBD2	TRBV6-4	TRBJ2-3	CASSDSSGGATDTQYF	TGTGCCAGCAGTGACTCTAGCGGGGGGGCCACAGATACGCAGTATTTT
.	.	TRBV10-2	TRBJ2-2	CASRSGTGELFF	TGCGCCAGCAGGTCAGGGACCGGGGAGCTGTTTTTT
few	TRBD2	TRBV20-1	TRBJ2-1	CSARRLAGDYNEQFF	TGCAGTGCTAGAAGACTAGCGGGAGACTACAATGAGCAGTTCTTC
large	.	TRBV6-4	TRBJ2-1	CASSPLKGGNDEQFF	TGTGCCAGCAGCCCCCTGAAGGGGGGGAACGATGAGCAGTTCTTC
.	TRBD1	TRBV4-3	TRBJ2-7	CASSLASGDRAYEQYF	TGCGCCAGCAGCCTCGCCTCGGGGGACAGGGCCTACGAGCAGTACTTC
few	TRBD2	TRBV20-1	TRBJ2-5	CSARPLAGDSRETQYF	TGCAGTGCTCGCCCACTAGCGGGGGATTCCCGGGAGACCCAGTACTTC
.	.	TRBV20-1	TRBJ1-1	CSARDDAPTTVNTEAFF	TGCAGTGCTAGAGATGACGCCCCCACGACGGTGAACACTGAAGCTTTCTTT
medium-sized	.	TRBV15	TRBJ2-7	CATSRDSGDSSYEQYF	TGTGCCACCAGCAGAGATTCGGGGGACAGCTCCTACGAGCAGTACTTC
few	TRBD1	TRBV20-1	TRBJ1-1	CSARTPGQMNTEAFF	TGCAGTGCTAGGACGCCGGGACAGATGAACACTGAAGCTTTCTTT
large	.	TRBV4-3	TRBJ2-6	CASSQLLEDGANVLTF	TGCGCCAGCAGCCAGCTTCTGGAGGATGGGGCCAACGTCCTGACTTTC
few	TRBD1	TRBV11-2	TRBJ2-7	CASSLGGQGNEQYF	TGTGCCAGCAGCTTAGGGGGACAGGGCAACGAGCAGTACTTC
medium-sized	.	TRBV6-4	TRBJ2-2	CASSAFGGTGELFF	TGTGCCAGCAGTGCGTTTGGTGGCACCGGGGAGCTGTTTTTT
.	TRBD2	TRBV30	TRBJ2-2	CAWRGSGGDTGELFF	TGTGCCTGGAGAGGTAGCGGGGGAGACACCGGGGAGCTGTTTTTT
.	.	TRBV12-3/TRBV12-4	TRBJ2-1	CASSFSSGSYNEQFF	TGTGCCAGCAGTTTTTCCAGCGGATCCTACAATGAGCAGTTCTTC
few	TRBD1	TRBV6-6	TRBJ1-6	CASSRTGDNSPLHF	TGTGCCAGCAGTCGGACAGGGGATAATTCACCCCTCCACTTT
.	.	TRBV20-1	TRBJ2-1	CSAGLGYYNEQFF	TGCAGTGCTGGGCTCGGGTATTACAATGAGCAGTTCTTC
once	TRBD2	TRBV4-1	TRBJ2-1	CASSPGTSGGDEQFF	TGCGCCAGCAGCCCGGGCACTAGCGGGGGTGATGAGCAGTTCTTC
large	TRBD2	TRBV15	TRBJ2-3	CATSLSGGGPDTQYF	TGTGCCACCAGCCTTAGCGGGGGTGGCCCAGATACGCAGTATTTT
large	.	TRBV15	TRBJ1-1	CATSRDREATEAFF	TGTGCCACCAGCAGAGATCGGGAAGCGACTGAAGCTTTCTTT
few	TRBD2	TRBV4-2	TRBJ2-7	CASSQGLAGAYEQYF	TGTGCCAGCAGCCAGGGACTAGCGGGAGCCTACGAGCAGTACTTC
.	.	TRBV6-2/TRBV6-3	TRBJ2-2	CATSTGVGPGELFF	TGTGCCACCAGCACGGGAGTAGGTCCCGGGGAGCTGTTTTTT
few	TRBD1	TRBV28	TRBJ1-5	CASSLYGEDRGQPQHF	TGTGCCAGCAGTTTATATGGCGAGGACAGGGGGCAGCCCCAGCATTTT
.	TRBD2	TRBV10-3	TRBJ2-7	CAISARQRDYEQYF	TGTGCCATCAGTGCTAGGCAGCGGGACTACGAGCAGTACTTC
.	.	TRBV5-1	TRBJ2-5	CASSLYPGETQYF	TGCGCCAGCAGCTTGTACCCTGGGGAGACCCAGTACTTC
few	TRBD1	TRBV20-1	TRBJ1-6	CSAPTGGENSPLHF	TGCAGTGCCCCGACAGGGGGGGAAAATTCACCCCTCCACTTT
few	TRBD2	TRBV20-1	TRBJ2-1	CSVLAGGDNEQFF	TGCAGCGTACTAGCGGGGGGCGACAATGAGCAGTTCTTC
.	TRBD2	TRBV6-1	TRBJ2-5	CASSEEAGGQETQYF	TGTGCCAGCAGTGAAGAAGCGGGGGGCCAAGAGACCCAGTACTTC
.	.	TRBV6-4	TRBJ2-5	CVSSLSAETQETQYF	TGTGTCAGCAGTTTATCAGCGGAAACCCAAGAGACCCAGTACTTC
.	.	TRBV5-1	TRBJ2-2	CASSLVTTSGELFF	TGCGCCAGCAGCTTGGTCACCACCTCCGGGGAGCTGTTTTTT
medium-sized	TRBD1	TRBV19	TRBJ2-7	CASLGTESYEQYF	TGTGCCAGCCTTGGGACAGAGTCCTACGAGCAGTACTTC
.	TRBD1	TRBV3-1	TRBJ2-1	CASSPRDRELNEQFF	TGTGCCAGCAGCCCCCGAGACAGGGAACTAAATGAGCAGTTCTTC
few	TRBD1	TRBV5-1	TRBJ2-7	CASSLTGQAYEQYF	TGCGCCAGCAGCCTCACAGGACAGGCCTACGAGCAGTACTTC
.	.	TRBV6-1	TRBJ1-1	CASSEVENTEAFF	TGTGCCAGCAGTGAAGTCGAGAACACTGAAGCTTTCTTT
.	TRBD2	TRBV20-1	TRBJ2-5	CSARAPGGLETQYF	TGCAGTGCTAGAGCCCCGGGGGGGCTTGAGACCCAGTACTTC
.	TRBD2	TRBV20-1	TRBJ2-7	CSASSWVRLASYEQYF	TGCAGTGCTAGCAGCTGGGTCCGACTAGCGTCCTACGAGCAGTACTTC